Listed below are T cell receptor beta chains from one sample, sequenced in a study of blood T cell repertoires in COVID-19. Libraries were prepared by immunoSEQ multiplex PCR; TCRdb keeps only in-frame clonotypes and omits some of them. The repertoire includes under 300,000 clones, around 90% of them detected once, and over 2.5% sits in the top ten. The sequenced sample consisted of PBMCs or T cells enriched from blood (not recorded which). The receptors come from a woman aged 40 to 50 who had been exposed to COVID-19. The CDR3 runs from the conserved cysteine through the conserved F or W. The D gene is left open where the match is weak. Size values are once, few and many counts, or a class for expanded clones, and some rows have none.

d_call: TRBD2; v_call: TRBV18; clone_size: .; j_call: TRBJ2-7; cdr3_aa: CASSPASGQYEQYF; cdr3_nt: TGTGCCAGCTCACCGGCTAGCGGCCAGTACGAGCAGTACTTC
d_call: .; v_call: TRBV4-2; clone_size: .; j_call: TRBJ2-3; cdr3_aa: CASSQERSTDTQYF; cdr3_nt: TGTGCCAGCAGCCAAGAGCGTAGCACAGATACGCAGTATTTT
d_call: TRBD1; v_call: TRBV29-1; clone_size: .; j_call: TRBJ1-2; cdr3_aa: CSVDRAGYGYTF; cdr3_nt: TGCAGCGTGGACAGGGCCGGCTATGGCTACACCTTC
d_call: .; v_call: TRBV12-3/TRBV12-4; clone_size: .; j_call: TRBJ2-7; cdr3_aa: CASRPPGASEQYF; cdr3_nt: TGTGCCAGCAGACCCCCTGGGGCGTCCGAGCAGTACTTC
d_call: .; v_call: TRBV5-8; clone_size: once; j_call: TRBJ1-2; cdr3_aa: CASSLHRGATNYGYTF; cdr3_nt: TGTGCCAGCAGCTTGCATAGGGGCGCGACTAACTATGGCTACACCTTC
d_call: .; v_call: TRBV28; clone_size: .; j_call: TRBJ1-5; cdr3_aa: CASTFGVGSNQPQHF; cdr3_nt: TGTGCCAGCACTTTTGGAGTTGGTAGCAATCAGCCCCAGCATTTT
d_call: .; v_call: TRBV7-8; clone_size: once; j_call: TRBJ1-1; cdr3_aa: CASSLALSTHRDVAFF; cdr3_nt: TGTGCCAGCAGCTTAGCGCTAAGTACACATCGGGATGTAGCTTTCTTT
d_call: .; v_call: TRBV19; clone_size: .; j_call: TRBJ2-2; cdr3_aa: CASRQGGGELFF; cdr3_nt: TGTGCCAGTAGGCAGGGCGGCGGGGAGCTGTTTTTT
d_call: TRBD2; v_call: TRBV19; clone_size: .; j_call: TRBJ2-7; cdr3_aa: CASRLGAGGSYEQYF; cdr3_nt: TGTGCCAGTAGATTAGGAGCGGGGGGCTCCTACGAGCAGTACTTC
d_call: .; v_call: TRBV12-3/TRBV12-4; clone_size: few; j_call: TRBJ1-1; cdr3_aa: CASRTQENTEAFF; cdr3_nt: TGTGCCAGCAGAACGCAGGAGAACACTGAAGCTTTCTTT
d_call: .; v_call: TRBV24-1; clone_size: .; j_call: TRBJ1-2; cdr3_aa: CATSDLSQGYTF; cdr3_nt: TGTGCCACCAGTGATTTGTCTCAGGGCTACACCTTC
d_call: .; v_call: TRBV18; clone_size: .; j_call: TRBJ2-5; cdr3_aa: CASSLQGMDQETQYF; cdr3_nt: TGTGCCAGCTCACTACAGGGTATGGATCAAGAGACCCAGTACTTC
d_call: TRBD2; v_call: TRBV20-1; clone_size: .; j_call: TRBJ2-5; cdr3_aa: CSARTSETQYF; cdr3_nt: TGCAGTGCCCGGACTAGTGAGACCCAGTACTTC
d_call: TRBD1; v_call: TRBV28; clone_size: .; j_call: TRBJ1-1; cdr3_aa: CASRSSGTGSTEAFF; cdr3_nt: TGTGCCAGCAGGTCATCCGGGACAGGGAGCACTGAAGCTTTCTTT
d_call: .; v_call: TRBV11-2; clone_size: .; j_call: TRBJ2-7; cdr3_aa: CASGSMVLYEQYF; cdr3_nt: TGTGCCAGCGGTAGCATGGTACTCTACGAGCAGTACTTC
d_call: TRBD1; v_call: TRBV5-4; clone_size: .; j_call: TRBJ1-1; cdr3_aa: CASSLGTAYTEAFF; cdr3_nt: TGTGCCAGCAGCTTAGGGACAGCTTACACTGAAGCTTTCTTT
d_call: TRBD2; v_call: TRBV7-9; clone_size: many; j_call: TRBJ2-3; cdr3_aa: CASSLVFGGEADTQYF; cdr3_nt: TGTGCCAGCAGCTTAGTCTTCGGGGGGGAGGCAGATACGCAGTATTTT
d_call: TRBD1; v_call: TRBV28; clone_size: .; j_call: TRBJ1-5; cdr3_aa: CASRSGGGSNQPQHF; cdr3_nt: TGTGCCAGCAGATCAGGGGGCGGCAGCAATCAGCCCCAGCATTTT
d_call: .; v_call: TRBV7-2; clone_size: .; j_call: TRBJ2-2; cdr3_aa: CASSFPRARVNTGELFF; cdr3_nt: TGTGCCAGCAGCTTCCCTAGGGCGCGGGTGAACACCGGGGAGCTGTTTTTT
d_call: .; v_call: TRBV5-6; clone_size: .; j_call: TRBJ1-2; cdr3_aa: CASSSAEAFRNYGYTF; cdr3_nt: TGTGCCAGCAGCTCGGCCGAGGCTTTTCGGAACTATGGCTACACCTTC
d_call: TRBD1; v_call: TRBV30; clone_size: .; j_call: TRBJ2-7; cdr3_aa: CAWSPGTGYHEQYF; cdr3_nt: TGTGCCTGGAGCCCCGGGACAGGTTACCACGAGCAGTACTTC
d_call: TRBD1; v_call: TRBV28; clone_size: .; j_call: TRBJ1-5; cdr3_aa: CASSLPTGEGNQPQHF; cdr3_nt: TGTGCCAGCAGTTTACCGACAGGGGAGGGGAATCAGCCCCAGCATTTT
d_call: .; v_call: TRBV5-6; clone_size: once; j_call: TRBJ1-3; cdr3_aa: CASGKWGGGNTIYF; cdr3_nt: TGTGCCAGCGGAAAGTGGGGAGGCGGAAACACCATATATTTT
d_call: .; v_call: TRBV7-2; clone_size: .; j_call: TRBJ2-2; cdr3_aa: CASSLLGGGDTGELFF; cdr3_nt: TGTGCCAGCAGCTTATTAGGGGGGGGTGACACCGGGGAGCTGTTTTTT
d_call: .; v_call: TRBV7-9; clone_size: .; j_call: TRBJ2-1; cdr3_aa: CASSLDPAVDYNEQFF; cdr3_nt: TGTGCCAGCAGCCTAGACCCAGCGGTGGACTACAATGAGCAGTTCTTC